Shown below are 30 T cell receptor beta chains from a single sample sequenced in a study of blood T cell repertoires in COVID-19. Produced via immunoSEQ multiplex PCR; TCRdb's table is partial and in-frame only. The data contain 90,000 to 120,000 clones, roughly nine tenths of them seen just once; the ten biggest clones take up over 0.95%. Sequencing was done on a sample of peripheral blood. Receptors originate from a man aged 55 to 70 with acute or convalescent COVID-19.

The gene calls are TRBV5-4 and TRBJ1-2, with 10 bases identical to TRBD1. The germline V gene has CDR1 SGHNT and CDR2 YYREEE (reference sequence). The CDR3 sequence is 16 residues long. V trimming: 4 bases; J trimming: 5 bases; junction bases outside the gene matches: 11. This CDR3 reads CASSPYRQGAGYGYTF. The CDR3 bases are TGTGCCAGCAGCCCCTACCGACAGGGGGCAGGGTATGGCTACACCTTC.

This chain connects TRBV6-5 to TRBJ2-1; 8 nucleotides agree with TRBD2. V trimming: 7 bases; J trimming: 5 bases; junction bases outside the gene matches: 10. The CDR3 length is 15 residues. CDR1 MNHEY and CDR2 SVGAGI come from the germline V gene. The CDR3 sequence: CASTRGFSGNNEQFF. The CDR3 coding sequence is TGTGCCAGCACCCGGGGGTTTAGCGGGAACAATGAGCAGTTCTTC.

The chain recombines TRBV28 with TRBJ2-7; 7 bases map to TRBD1. This CDR3 has 14 amino acids. Germline V lookup: CDR1 MDHEN, CDR2 SYDVKM. The ends lost 6 bases at V and 2 bases at J; junction bases unmatched: 7. This CDR3 reads CASRQSGQTYEQYF. Written as DNA, the CDR3 is TGTGCCAGCAGGCAATCGGGACAGACCTACGAGCAGTACTTC.

CDR3 amino acids: CASSYGGYGYTF. Here the CDR3 DNA reads TGTGCCAGCAGTTATGGAGGGTACGGCTACACCTTC. The chain combines TRBV6-5 with TRBJ1-2; D call uncertain. This CDR3 is 12 amino acids long. The V end was cut by 3 bases, the J end by 8 bases, with 10 bases between. Germline V gene sequence: CDR1 MNHEY, CDR2 SVGAGI.

V gene TRBV6-5 combines with J gene TRBJ2-7, with D possibly being TRBD2 (6 bases). The CDR3 is 13 amino acids. Germline CDR1 is MNHEY and CDR2 is SVGAGI. With 7 bases removed from V and 0 bases from J, the gap between germline ends came to 10 bases. The CDR3: CASTRESSYEQYV. In nucleotides, the CDR3 is TGTGCCAGCACTCGGGAGAGCTCCTACGAGCAGTACGTC.

This rearrangement joins TRBV6-1 to TRBJ2-2, with D tentatively TRBD1 (5 bases). V was pared by 2 bases and J by 3 bases, with 7 bases between. Germline V gives CDR1 MNHNS, CDR2 SASEGT. This CDR3 region has 14 residues. CDR3 region: CASSEQGHTGELFF. The CDR3 bases are TGTGCCAGCAGTGAACAGGGCCACACCGGGGAGCTGTTTTTT.

This chain joins TRBV28 and TRBJ1-2; 7 bases are a match to TRBD1. Trimming took 2 bases from V and 7 from J; bases not matched to a gene: 4. The V gene's germline CDR1 is MDHEN and CDR2 SYDVKM. CDR3 length equals 13 residues. The CDR3 spells CASSLRRGVGYTF. The CDR3 nucleotides are TGTGCCAGCAGTTTACGCAGGGGGGTTGGCTACACCTTC.

The chain carries TRBV24-1 and TRBJ1-2; TRBD1 matches 7 bases. With V trimmed by 8 bases and J by 2 bases, 10 bases remained unmatched. The CDR3 length is 15 residues. Looked up from germline, CDR1 is KGHDR and CDR2 is SFDVKD. The CDR3 here is CATTEVRTGNYGYTF. The CDR3 DNA is TGTGCCACCACCGAAGTCCGGACAGGAAACTATGGCTACACCTTC.

The rearrangement uses TRBV7-2 and TRBJ2-7; the D gene is possibly TRBD2 (6 bases). The length of the CDR3 is 15 residues. Deletions cut 3 bases from V and 2 bases from J, with 14 bases between. The germline V gene has CDR1 SGHTA and CDR2 FQGNSA. CDR3 in DNA: TGTGCCAGCAGCTTTCGTGTAGGAGGGCCCTACGAGCAGTACTTC. It translates to CASSFRVGGPYEQYF.

This clone was observed a few times. The chain recombines TRBV13 with TRBJ2-1; TRBD2 matches 15 bases. The germline V gene has CDR1 PRHDT and CDR2 FYEKMQ (reference sequence). The junction had 9 bases not matched to a gene; V was cut back by 2 bases and J by 1 base. The CDR3 contains 20 residues. CDR3 in DNA: TGTGCCAGCAGCTTATATTCAAGGACTAGCGGGAGGGGGTCCTACAATGAGCAGTTCTTC. As protein: CASSLYSRTSGRGSYNEQFF.

This rearrangement joins TRBV3-1 (or the pseudogene TRBV3-2) to TRBJ1-6, with no clear D. The germline V gene has CDR1 LGHDT and CDR2 YNNKEL (reference sequence). The CDR3 runs 14 residues. The ends were cut back, 0 bases at V and 9 bases at J, with 9 bases in the middle. The CDR3 region has the DNA TGTGCCAGCAGCCAAGAGGCGAGGGCTTCACCCCTCCACTTT. Translated, it gives CASSQEARASPLHF.

V gene TRBV3-1 (or the pseudogene TRBV3-2) combines with J gene TRBJ2-1; 8 bases are a match to TRBD2. Trimming cost V 0 bases and J 9 bases; bases outside gene matches: 7. CDR3 size: 15 residues. Germline V lookup: CDR1 LGHDT, CDR2 YNNKEL (reference sequence). In DNA form, the CDR3 reads TGTGCCAGCAGCCAAGAGCGGGGGGCGCCGCTTGAGCAGTTCTTC. This gives the protein CASSQERGAPLEQFF.

The chain uses TRBV19 and TRBJ1-1, with 8 bases identical to TRBD1. The CDR3 length is 15 residues. Looked up from germline, CDR1 is LNHDA and CDR2 is SQIVND (reference sequence). V lost 5 bases and J lost 4; bases outside the gene matches: 9. The CDR3 region has the DNA TGTGCCAGTAGTCTCGGACAGGGATTGACCACTGAAGCTTTCTTT. Its translation: CASSLGQGLTTEAFF.

Remarks on this clone: Germline and junction disagree at one end, which may indicate a read error. The chain carries TRBV6-6 and TRBJ1-5; weak D call: TRBD1 (6 bases). The CDR3 loop spans 14 amino acids. CDR1 is MNHNY, CDR2 SVGAGI, per germline (reference sequence). The CDR3 spells CASSYQGSKQPQHF. The CDR3 region has the DNA TGTGCCAGCAGTTATCAGGGGAGCAAGCAGCCCCAGCATTTT.

V gene TRBV6-6 combines with J gene TRBJ2-5, with 9 bases that match TRBD2. CDR1 is MNHNY, CDR2 SVGAGI, per germline (reference sequence). The CDR3 is 15 amino acids. The V segment lost 0 bases and the J segment 5 bases; nucleotides outside the gene matches: 4. The CDR3 protein is CASSYSAAGGETQYF. The CDR3 DNA is TGTGCCAGCAGTTACTCGGCGGCGGGAGGGGAGACCCAGTACTTC.

The table lists this clone with a few counts. The chain links TRBV7-9 to TRBJ2-7; tentatively, D is TRBD1 (5 bases). The CDR3 runs 14 residues. The V gene's germline CDR1 is SEHNR and CDR2 FQNEAQ (reference sequence). V was clipped by 3 bases and J by 4 bases, with 13 bases between them. The CDR3 sequence: CASSFSGLVYEQYF. CDR3 nucleotide sequence: TGTGCCAGCAGCTTCTCAGGGCTGGTATACGAGCAGTACTTC.

The chain employs TRBV6-5 and TRBJ1-6; 9 positions match TRBD1. The CDR3 has 15 residues. V lost 4 bases to trimming and J lost 7 bases; unmatched junction nucleotides: 5. Germline V gives CDR1 MNHEY, CDR2 SVGAGI. CDR3 sequence (DNA): TGTGCCAGCAGTTCACTGGGACAGGGCAATTCACCCCTCCACTTT. It encodes CASSSLGQGNSPLHF.

The V call is TRBV28, the J call TRBJ1-1, with D unclear. With 5 bases removed from V and 10 bases from J, the gap between germline ends came to 14 bases. The germline V gene has CDR1 MDHEN and CDR2 SYDVKM. This CDR3 is built from 12 residues. DNA of the CDR3: TGTGCCAGCAGTCGCCAACTGAACGGAGCTTTCTTT. Translation gives CASSRQLNGAFF.

V usage is TRBV11-2 and J usage is TRBJ2-7; TRBD1 matches 7 bases. The CDR3 has 16 amino acids. Germline CDR1 and CDR2: SGHAT and FQNNGV. Losses at the gene ends were 6 bases for V and 0 bases for J; bases not matched to a gene: 11. Here the CDR3 DNA reads TGTGCCAGCAGTTCCACCCGGACAGGAGTCTCCTACGAGCAGTACTTC. It is translated as CASSSTRTGVSYEQYF.

The chain is built from TRBV12-3 or TRBV12-4 and TRBJ1-2; D ambiguous. The CDR3 sequence is 13 residues long. V lost 3 bases to trimming and J lost 2 bases, with 7 bases between them. As DNA, the CDR3 is TGTGCCAGCAGTTTGACAATCAACTATGGCTACACCTTC. Translating it yields CASSLTINYGYTF.

The rearrangement joins TRBV19 to TRBJ1-4, with 11 bases identical to TRBD1. The CDR3 spans 16 residues. With V trimmed by 5 bases and J by 8 bases, 10 bases remained unmatched. CDR1 LNHDA and CDR2 SQIVND come from the germline V gene (reference sequence). CDR3 in DNA: TGTGCCAGTAGTCCGCAGAGGGACAGGGGGGGCGAAAAACTGTTTTTT. Its translation: CASSPQRDRGGEKLFF.

The chain employs TRBV9 and TRBJ2-2, with 11 bases that match TRBD2. V lost 3 bases, J lost 3 bases, and 1 base stayed unmatched. The CDR3 sequence is 15 residues long. CDR1 SGDLS and CDR2 YYNGEE come from the germline V gene. The CDR3: CASSEGLADTGELFF. CDR3 nucleotide sequence: TGTGCCAGCAGCGAGGGACTAGCGGACACCGGGGAGCTGTTTTTT.

The rearrangement joins TRBV6-2 or TRBV6-3 to TRBJ2-1, with 9 bases identical to TRBD2. After removal of 0 bases from V and 4 bases from J, the junction contained 10 bases not matched to a gene. The CDR3 length is 18 residues. Germline V gives CDR1 MNHEY, CDR2 SVGEGT. The CDR3 DNA follows: TGTGCCAGCAGTTACTCGCCCCCGACTAGCGGTCTTTACAATGAGCAGTTCTTC. Its protein product is CASSYSPPTSGLYNEQFF.

The chain recombines TRBV9 with TRBJ1-1; D uncertain. The CDR3 consists of 13 residues. Trimming took 0 bases from V and 9 from J, leaving 12 bases between them. Germline-derived CDR1 and CDR2 are SGDLS and YYNGEE. The CDR3 DNA reads as TGTGCCAGCAGCGTAGATCCCGGGAAGCAAGCTTTCTTT. Protein: CASSVDPGKQAFF.

This chain links TRBV19 with TRBJ2-5, with a possible D match to TRBD2 (6 bases). The CDR3 contains 15 residues. Deletions cut 3 bases from V and 5 bases from J, with 16 bases between. Per the germline V gene, CDR1 is LNHDA and CDR2 is SQIVND (reference sequence). For the CDR3, the DNA is TGTGCCAGTAGTATGGGAACGGGGGTCGGCGAGACCCAGTACTTC. It specifies CASSMGTGVGETQYF.

J is TRBJ2-3 and V is TRBV24-1; the match to TRBD1 covers 7 bases. V lost 4 bases and J lost 2; bases outside the gene matches: 5. Per germline, CDR1 KGHDR and CDR2 SFDVKD. The CDR3 sequence is 15 residues long. CDR3 residues: CATSEDRWDTDTQYF. In DNA, the CDR3 is TGTGCCACCAGTGAGGACAGGTGGGACACAGATACGCAGTATTTT.

CDR3 coding DNA: TGTGCCAGCTCACCACAGGCCCTAGCGGGAGAAAATGAGCAGTTCTTC. Residues: CASSPQALAGENEQFF. The rearrangement uses TRBV18 and TRBJ2-1; 10 bases align to TRBD2. J was trimmed by 7 bases and V by 1 base; bases with no gene match: 7. The germline V gene has CDR1 KGHSH and CDR2 LQKENI. CDR3 length: 16 residues.

The chain has TRBV11-2 and TRBJ1-1; perhaps TRBD1 as D (5 bases). From germline, CDR1 is SGHAT and CDR2 FQNNGV. Trimming pared 2 bases from V and 5 bases from J, leaving 15 bases between. This CDR3 contains 15 residues. The CDR3 DNA is TGTGCCAGCAGCTTAAATATACAGAAGGGGACTGAAGCTTTCTTT. Amino acid sequence: CASSLNIQKGTEAFF.

The chain uses TRBV30 and TRBJ1-5; D remains ambiguous. Trimming shortened V by 2 bases and J by 0 bases, and 2 bases separated the two germline ends. The CDR3 length is 12 residues. Per the germline V gene, CDR1 is GTSNPN and CDR2 is SVGIG (reference sequence). The CDR3 DNA sequence: TGTGCCTGGAGTTATAGCAATCAGCCCCAGCATTTT. The encoded protein is CAWSYSNQPQHF.

The chain carries TRBV7-9 and TRBJ2-1; TRBD2 matches 11 bases. The length of the CDR3 is 19 residues. V lost 1 base, J lost 0 bases, and 8 bases stayed unmatched. Germline V lookup: CDR1 SEHNR, CDR2 FQNEAQ (reference sequence). Here the CDR3 reads CASSLGLAGGSYSYNEQFF. CDR3 nucleotides: TGTGCCAGCAGCTTAGGGCTAGCGGGAGGCTCCTACTCCTACAATGAGCAGTTCTTC. Full variable domain (outside the CDR3, taken from reference TRBV7-9 and TRBJ2-1): DTGVSQNPRHKITKRGQNVTFRCDPISEHNRLYWYRQTLGQGPEFLTYFQNEAQLEKSRLLSDRFSAERPKGSFSTLEIQRTEQGDSAMYLCASSLGLAGGSYSYNEQFFGPGTRLTVL.